A single sample gave rise to the 2 T cell receptor beta chains below, sequenced in a study of blood T cell repertoires in COVID-19. Here immunoSEQ multiplex PCR was the method, and the copy in TCRdb shows in-frame clones only, minus some. Of about 180,000 clones in the sample, over 65% are singletons; the top ten hold around a sixth. The material sequenced was peripheral blood. These receptors all stem from a person aged 70 to 79 with COVID-19, enrolled during active disease.

The DNA of the CDR3 is TGTGCCAGCAGCCAATCACAGGGGAACAATCAGCCCCAGCATTTT. Residues: CASSQSQGNNQPQHF. This rearrangement joins TRBV6-5 to TRBJ1-5, with 7 bases aligning to TRBD1. This CDR3 is built from 15 residues. The germline V gene has CDR1 MNHEY and CDR2 SVGAGI. V lost 6 bases and J lost 3; bases outside the gene matches: 8.

This chain uses TRBV2 with TRBJ2-3, with a possible D match to TRBD2 (6 bases). The CDR3 spans 14 residues. Germline V gives CDR1 SNHLY, CDR2 FYNNEI. V lost 7 bases and J 9 bases, leaving 20 bases between the germline ends. CDR3: CASTGTRGRGTQYF. The CDR3 DNA sequence: TGTGCCAGCACCGGGACCCGAGGTCGGGGGACGCAGTATTTT.